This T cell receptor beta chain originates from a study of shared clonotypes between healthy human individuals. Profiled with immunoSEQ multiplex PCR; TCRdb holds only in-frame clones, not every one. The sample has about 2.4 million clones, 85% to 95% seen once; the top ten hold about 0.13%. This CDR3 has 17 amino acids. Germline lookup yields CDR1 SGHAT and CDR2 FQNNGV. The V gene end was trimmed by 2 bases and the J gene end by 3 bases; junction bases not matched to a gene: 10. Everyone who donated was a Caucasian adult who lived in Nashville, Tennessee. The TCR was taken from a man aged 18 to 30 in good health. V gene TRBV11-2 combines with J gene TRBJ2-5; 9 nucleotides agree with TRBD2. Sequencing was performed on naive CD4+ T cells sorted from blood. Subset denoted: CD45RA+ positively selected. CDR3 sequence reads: CASSLLVSGTSKETQYF. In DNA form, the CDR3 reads TGTGCCAGCAGCTTATTGGTTTCCGGGACTAGCAAAGAGACCCAGTACTTC.